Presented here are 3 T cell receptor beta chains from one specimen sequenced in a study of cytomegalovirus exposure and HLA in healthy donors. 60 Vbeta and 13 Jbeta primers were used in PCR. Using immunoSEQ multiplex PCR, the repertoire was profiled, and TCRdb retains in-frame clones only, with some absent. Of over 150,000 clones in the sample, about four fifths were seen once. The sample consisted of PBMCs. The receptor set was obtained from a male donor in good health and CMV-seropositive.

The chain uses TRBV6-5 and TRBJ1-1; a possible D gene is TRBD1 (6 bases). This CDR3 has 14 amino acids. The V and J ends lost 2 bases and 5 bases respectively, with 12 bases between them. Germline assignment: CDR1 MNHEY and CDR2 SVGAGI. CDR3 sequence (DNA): TGTGCCAGCAGTTACGGGGGCAAGGGGACTGAAGCTTTCTTT. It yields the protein CASSYGGKGTEAFF.

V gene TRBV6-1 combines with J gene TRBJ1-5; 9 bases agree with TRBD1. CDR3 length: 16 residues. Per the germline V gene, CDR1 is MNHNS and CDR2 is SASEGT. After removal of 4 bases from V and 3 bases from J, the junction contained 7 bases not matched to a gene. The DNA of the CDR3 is TGTGCCAGCAGTGTACAGGGGGCTCTCCCCAATCAGCCCCAGCATTTT. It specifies CASSVQGALPNQPQHF.

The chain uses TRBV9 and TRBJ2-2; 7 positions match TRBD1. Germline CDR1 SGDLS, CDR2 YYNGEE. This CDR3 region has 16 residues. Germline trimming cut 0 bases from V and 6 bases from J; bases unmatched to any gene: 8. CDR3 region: CASSVGPNRGSGELFF. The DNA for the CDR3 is TGTGCCAGCAGCGTAGGTCCCAACAGGGGATCCGGGGAGCTGTTTTTT.